The 24 T cell receptor beta chains presented below share a single source sample, sequenced in a study of cytomegalovirus exposure and HLA in healthy donors. Profiling relied on immunoSEQ multiplex PCR, and the TCRdb table lists in-frame clones only, not all of them. Of 150,000 to 200,000 clones in the sample, 65% to 90% were seen once. Sequencing was done on a sample of PBMCs. The receptors were gathered from a woman in her 30s in good health and CMV-seropositive.

The chain combines TRBV5-4 with TRBJ2-7, with a possible D match to TRBD2 (6 bases). Germline V gene lookup returns CDR1 SGHNT and CDR2 YYREEE (reference sequence). V lost 0 bases to trimming and J lost 5 bases, with 12 bases between them. The CDR3 has 14 residues. The CDR3 here is CASSLVSGPNEQYF. The CDR3 coding sequence is TGTGCCAGCAGCTTGGTTAGCGGACCCAACGAGCAGTACTTC.

V is TRBV28 and J is TRBJ2-2; the match to TRBD1 covers 9 bases. Germline loops: CDR1 MDHEN, CDR2 SYDVKM. The ends lost 6 bases at V and 4 bases at J; junction bases unmatched: 3. The length of the CDR3 is 14 residues. The CDR3 spells CASSRQGVTGELFF. CDR3 DNA sequence: TGTGCCAGCAGCCGACAGGGGGTCACCGGGGAGCTGTTTTTT.

The V call is TRBV6-5, the J call TRBJ2-3; 7 bases map to TRBD1. V gave up 5 bases and J gave up 2 bases; unmatched junction bases: 4. Germline CDR1 reads MNHEY; CDR2 reads SVGAGI. The CDR3 runs 14 residues. In nucleotides, the CDR3 is TGTGCCAGCAGTATGGGACAGAACACAGATACGCAGTATTTT. It specifies CASSMGQNTDTQYF.

The rearrangement uses TRBV10-3 and TRBJ1-2; D gene ambiguous. Germline CDR1 and CDR2: ENHRY and SYGVKD. V lost 3 bases to trimming and J lost 2 bases, with 7 bases between them. The CDR3 sequence is 13 residues long. The CDR3 protein is CAISEQQNYGYTF. The CDR3 DNA reads as TGTGCCATCAGTGAACAGCAAAACTATGGCTACACCTTC.

The chain joins TRBV2 to TRBJ2-3; maybe TRBD2 (6 bases). The CDR3 runs 13 residues. Germline V gene lookup returns CDR1 SNHLY and CDR2 FYNNEI. The V end was cut by 8 bases, the J end by 6 bases, with 15 bases between. The CDR3 loop reads CASGFEGRDTQYF. The CDR3 nucleotides are TGTGCCAGCGGGTTCGAGGGGAGGGATACGCAGTATTTT. The full variable domain, completed using reference TRBV2 and TRBJ2-3, is EPEVTQTPSHQVTQMGQEVILRCVPISNHLYFYWYRQILGQKVEFLVSFYNNEISEKSEIFDDQFSVERPDGSNFTLKIRSTKLEDSAMYFCASGFEGRDTQYFGPGTRLTVL.

The gene calls are TRBV30 and TRBJ1-2; TRBD1 agrees at 7 bases. J was trimmed by 6 bases and V by 3 bases; bases with no gene match: 7. Germline lookup yields CDR1 GTSNPN and CDR2 SVGIG (reference sequence). The CDR3 consists of 13 residues. The CDR3 reads CAWRERGQDGYTF. The CDR3 DNA sequence: TGTGCCTGGAGGGAAAGGGGGCAGGATGGCTACACCTTC.

The CDR3 nucleotides are TGTGCCAGCAGTGACCCCCCAGGGGGCTTCTACGAGCAGTACTTC. Amino acids: CASSDPPGGFYEQYF. The V gene is TRBV2, the J gene TRBJ2-7; 8 bases are shared with TRBD1. Germline CDR1 is SNHLY and CDR2 is FYNNEI. V shed 3 bases, J shed 3 bases, and the junction held 7 bases outside the gene matches. This CDR3 has 15 residues.

The chain has TRBV14 and TRBJ2-7, with D tentatively TRBD2 (6 bases). The V and J ends lost 0 bases and 0 bases respectively, with 9 bases between them. Per the germline V gene, CDR1 is SGHDN and CDR2 is FVKESK. The CDR3 sequence is 15 residues long. The CDR3 DNA follows: TGTGCCAGCAGCCAAGACGGGAGTAGCTCCTACGAGCAGTACTTC. Translation: CASSQDGSSSYEQYF. The full variable domain, in which reference TRBV14 and TRBJ2-7 provide the parts outside the CDR3, is EAGVTQFPSHSVIEKGQTVTLRCDPISGHDNLYWYRRVMGKEIKFLLHFVKESKQDESGMPNNRFLAERTGGTYSTLKVQPAELEDSGVYFCASSQDGSSSYEQYFGPGTRLTVT.

The V and J genes are TRBV4-2 and TRBJ2-7; 11 bases align to TRBD2. The V and J ends lost 3 bases and 7 bases, in that order; junction bases with no gene match: 5. Per germline, CDR1 LGHNA and CDR2 YNFKEQ. The CDR3 runs 14 residues. This chain's CDR3 is CASSHSSSGREQYF. The CDR3 DNA is TGTGCCAGCAGCCACTCCTCTAGCGGGAGGGAGCAGTACTTC.

The genes are TRBV6-5 and TRBJ2-7; D is perhaps TRBD2 (6 bases). Germline lookup yields CDR1 MNHEY and CDR2 SVGAGI. The CDR3 is made up of 14 amino acids. With 2 bases removed from V and 2 bases from J, the gap between germline ends came to 10 bases. CDR3 nucleotide sequence: TGTGCCAGCAGTTACCGACTAGAGACCTACGAGCAGTACTTC. Amino acids: CASSYRLETYEQYF.

The chain has TRBV4-1 and TRBJ1-2; 8 bases line up with TRBD1. The CDR3 totals 14 residues. Germline CDR1 MGHRA, CDR2 YSYEKL. Germline trimming cut 1 base from V and 7 bases from J; bases unmatched to any gene: 5. The CDR3 bases are TGCGCCAGCAGCCAAGCGTCAGGGGGCTTTGGCTACACCTTC. Its translation: CASSQASGGFGYTF.

The chain couples TRBV30 to TRBJ1-1; no clear D gene. The germline V gene has CDR1 GTSNPN and CDR2 SVGIG (reference sequence). The CDR3 runs to 11 residues. The V end was cut by 0 bases, the J end by 11 bases, with 10 bases between. The CDR3 region is CAWSVQQFAFF. DNA for the CDR3: TGTGCCTGGAGTGTACAACAATTTGCTTTCTTT.

The rearrangement uses TRBV6-5 and TRBJ2-5; 8 nucleotides agree with TRBD1. The CDR3 is 14 residues long. Germline V gives CDR1 MNHEY, CDR2 SVGAGI. Trimming removed 5 bases from V and 2 bases from J; junction bases left unmatched: 4. In DNA form, the CDR3 reads TGTGCCAGCAGTCCCAGGGGGCTACAAGAGACCCAGTACTTC. This codes for CASSPRGLQETQYF.

This sequence joins TRBV13 and TRBJ2-1, with 7 bases matching TRBD2. The V segment lost 6 bases and the J segment 9 bases; nucleotides outside the gene matches: 11. Looked up from germline, CDR1 is PRHDT and CDR2 is FYEKMQ (reference sequence). The length of the CDR3 is 14 residues. CDR3: CASSSPGLEFEQFF. CDR3 sequence (DNA): TGTGCCAGCAGTTCCCCCGGACTAGAGTTTGAGCAGTTCTTC.

The chain links TRBV29-1 to TRBJ1-5; D is possibly TRBD1 (5 bases). Per germline, CDR1 SQVTM and CDR2 ANQGSEA. This CDR3 is built from 15 residues. V was shortened by 6 bases and J by 5 bases, with 20 bases between the two germline ends. The CDR3 DNA is TGCAGCGTCTCCGGGGGGGGTTCGGTTGATCAGCCCCAGCATTTT. It encodes CSVSGGGSVDQPQHF.

This chain connects TRBV7-6 to TRBJ1-5; 7 bases are a match to TRBD1. After removal of 5 bases from V and 7 bases from J, the junction contained 8 bases not matched to a gene. The germline CDR1 and CDR2 sequences are SGHVS and FNYEAQ. CDR3 length: 14 amino acids. The CDR3 loop reads CASSPDRVGQPQHF. CDR3 nucleotide sequence: TGTGCCAGCAGCCCCGACAGGGTAGGACAGCCCCAGCATTTT.

Worth noting for this clone: Germline and junction disagree at one end, which may indicate a read error. The V call is TRBV4-1, the J call TRBJ2-3; no clear D. The germline V gene encodes CDR1 MGHRA and CDR2 YSYEKL. The CDR3 is made up of 16 amino acids. CDR3 residues: CASSQEPSPGTDTQYF. The CDR3, as DNA: TGCGCTAGCAGCCAAGAGCCGAGTCCGGGCACAGATACGCAGTATTTT.

This chain connects TRBV10-2 to TRBJ1-1, with TRBD1 identical over 7 bases. This CDR3 spans 14 amino acids. Per germline, CDR1 WSHSY and CDR2 SAAADI. The V gene end was trimmed by 6 bases and the J gene end by 2 bases; junction bases not matched to a gene: 6. As DNA, the CDR3 is TGCGCCAGCAGGATCACAGGGGACAACACTGAAGCTTTCTTT. This encodes CASRITGDNTEAFF.

DNA for the CDR3: TGTGCCAGCAGTGAAGGTGGAATAGGGGTGTACGAGCAGTACTTC. Translating gives CASSEGGIGVYEQYF. This sequence joins TRBV2 and TRBJ2-7, with D perhaps TRBD1 (5 bases). Germline-derived CDR1 and CDR2 are SNHLY and FYNNEI. The CDR3 has 15 amino acids. V lost 1 base to trimming and J lost 4 bases, with 14 bases between them.

The rearrangement links TRBV6-4 to TRBJ2-1, with D possibly being TRBD1 (6 bases). The germline gives CDR1 MRHNA, CDR2 SNTAGT. V was shortened by 3 bases and J by 7 bases, with 16 bases between the two germline ends. The CDR3 spans 15 residues. The CDR3, as DNA: TGTGCCAGCAGTGAAACGCAGGGACACCATAATGAGCAGTTCTTC. Translation gives CASSETQGHHNEQFF.

This sequence joins TRBV5-1 and TRBJ2-7; the D gene is possibly TRBD2 (6 bases). CDR3 length equals 15 residues. V was trimmed by 6 bases and J by 1 base, leaving 17 bases between them. Germline-derived CDR1 and CDR2 are SGHRS and YFSETQ. The CDR3 nucleotides read TGCGCCAGCACACTGGGGACTGCCTGGTCCTACGAGCAGTACTTC. Translation: CASTLGTAWSYEQYF.

The table lists this clone with a few counts. The chain recombines TRBV29-1 with TRBJ2-7; the D gene is possibly TRBD2 (6 bases). Germline CDR1 and CDR2: SQVTM and ANQGSEA. V shed 4 bases and J shed 4 bases, with 8 bases lying between them. CDR3 length: 11 residues. The chain's CDR3 is CSVGGAYEQYF. The CDR3 DNA is TGCAGCGTTGGCGGGGCGTACGAGCAGTACTTC.

The rearrangement uses TRBV18 and TRBJ2-6, with TRBD1 identical over 7 bases. The CDR3 sequence is 16 residues long. Trimming took 2 bases from V and 4 from J; bases not matched to a gene: 5. CDR1 and CDR2 from the germline V gene are KGHSH and LQKENI. The CDR3 reads CASSPTRGPGANVLTF. The CDR3 DNA follows: TGTGCCAGCTCACCAACGAGGGGGCCGGGGGCCAACGTCCTGACTTTC.

The chain couples TRBV14 to TRBJ1-3, with no clear D. This CDR3 spans 14 amino acids. CDR1 and CDR2 (germline): SGHDN, FVKESK. With 4 bases removed from V and 4 bases from J, the gap between germline ends came to 11 bases. Here the CDR3 DNA reads TGTGCCAGCAGCCTCTCGGCAGGAGGAAACACCATATATTTT. Amino acid sequence: CASSLSAGGNTIYF.